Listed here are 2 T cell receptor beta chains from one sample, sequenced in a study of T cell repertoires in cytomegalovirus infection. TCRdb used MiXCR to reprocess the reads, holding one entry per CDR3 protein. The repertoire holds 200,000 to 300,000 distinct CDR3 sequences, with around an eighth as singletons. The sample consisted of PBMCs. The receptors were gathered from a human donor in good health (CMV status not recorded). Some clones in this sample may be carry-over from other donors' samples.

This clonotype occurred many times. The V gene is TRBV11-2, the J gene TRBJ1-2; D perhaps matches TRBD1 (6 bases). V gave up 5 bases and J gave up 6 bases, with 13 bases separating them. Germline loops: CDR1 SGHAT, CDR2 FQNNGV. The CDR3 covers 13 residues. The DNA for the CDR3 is TGTGCCAGCAGCCTCCGGGACATGAATGGCTACACCTTC. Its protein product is CASSLRDMNGYTF.

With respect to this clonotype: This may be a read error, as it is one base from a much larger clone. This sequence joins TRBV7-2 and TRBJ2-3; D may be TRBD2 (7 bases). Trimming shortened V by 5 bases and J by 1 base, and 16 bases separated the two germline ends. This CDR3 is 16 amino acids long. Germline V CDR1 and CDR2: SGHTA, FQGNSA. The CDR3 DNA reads TGTGCCAGCAGCCTCGATACGGGGGGCTGCACAGATACGCAGTATTTT. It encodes CASSLDTGGCTDTQYF.